The 9 T cell receptor beta chains in this list originate from one sample, sequenced in a study of response to subunit inactivated influenza vaccine. TCRdb reprocessed the RT-PCR reads with MiXCR, giving one entry per CDR3 protein. The sample includes around 580,000 distinct CDR3 sequences, 11% to 15% seen only once; the top ten take roughly 11%. Specimen: PBMCs from blood, collected approximately 13 days after vaccination. The receptors shown here come from a man over 45 who received an inactivated influenza vaccine.

This clonotype was seen a few times. CDR3: CASSPRDGFQETQYF. The CDR3 DNA reads as TGTGCCAGCAGTCCCCGGGACGGCTTCCAAGAGACCCAGTACTTC. This chain connects TRBV12-3 or TRBV12-4 to TRBJ2-5; D possibly matches TRBD1 or TRBD2 (5 bases each). CDR3 length: 15 amino acids. The V and J ends lost 5 bases and 1 base respectively, with 14 bases between them.

This clonotype appeared a few times. The CDR3 DNA is TGTGCCAGCACCCCGGGACACCAAAACTACGAGCAGTACTTC. Protein product: CASTPGHQNYEQYF. The V call is TRBV7-2, the J call TRBJ2-7; tentatively, D is TRBD1 (6 bases). In germline, CDR1 is SGHTA, CDR2 FQGNSA. The CDR3 has 14 amino acids. Trimming left V 7 bases short and J 3 bases short, with 16 bases between.

This clonotype was counted a few times. V is TRBV12-3 or TRBV12-4 and J is TRBJ2-5; D is perhaps TRBD1 or TRBD2 (5 bases each). The CDR3 loop spans 13 amino acids. V lost 4 bases to trimming and J lost 5 bases, with 11 bases between them. In nucleotides, the CDR3 is TGTGCCAGCAGTTCCGGGGCTAGGGAGACCCAGTACTTC. Translating gives CASSSGARETQYF.

In regard to this clonotype: One end of the junction is discordant with germline, which a read error may explain. The V and J genes are TRBV7-9 and TRBJ2-1; 9 bases are shared with TRBD1. Looked up from germline, CDR1 is SEHNR and CDR2 is FQNEAQ (reference sequence). This CDR3 is 14 amino acids long. The CDR3 DNA reads TGTGCCAGCAGCCCTCCGGACAGGGGTTATGAGCAGTTGTTC. This gives the protein CASSPPDRGYEQLF.

The sample holds a few counts of this clonotype. V usage is TRBV28 and J usage is TRBJ2-5; D is uncertain. This CDR3 is built from 16 residues. V was shortened by 5 bases and J by 2 bases, with 18 bases between the two germline ends. Germline V gene sequence: CDR1 MDHEN, CDR2 SYDVKM. CDR3 sequence reads: CASSPPSGSHQETQYF. DNA for the CDR3: TGTGCCAGCAGTCCCCCTTCTGGATCCCATCAAGAGACCCAGTACTTC.

This clonotype came up a few times. J is TRBJ2-1 and V is TRBV29-1, with D perhaps TRBD1 or TRBD2 (6 bases each). Germline assignment: CDR1 SQVTM and CDR2 ANQGSEA. V was cut by 6 bases and J by 0 bases, with 12 bases left in between. This CDR3 has 14 residues. CDR3 region: CSVASGASYNEQFF. The DNA of the CDR3 is TGCAGCGTGGCCTCGGGGGCCTCCTACAATGAGCAGTTCTTC.

The chain combines TRBV29-1 with TRBJ2-1; perhaps D is TRBD1 or TRBD2 (6 bases each). CDR1 SQVTM and CDR2 ANQGSEA come from the germline V gene. The V gene lost 3 bases and the J gene lost 6 bases, with 12 bases spanning the gap. The CDR3 totals 13 residues. CDR3 coding DNA: TGCAGCGTTGATATAGGGGGGACCAATGAGCAGTTCTTC. Its translation: CSVDIGGTNEQFF.

This clonotype was observed a handful of times. The genes are TRBV20-1 and TRBJ2-5; D is uncertain. This CDR3 is built from 10 residues. Germline CDR1 and CDR2: DFQATT and SNEGSKA (reference sequence). CDR3 sequence (DNA): TGCGGCTGGCAGGATGGGACCCAGTACTTC. Its translation: CGWQDGTQYF.

J is TRBJ1-6 and V is TRBV7-9; 8 bases match TRBD1. CDR3 size: 17 residues. V gave up 7 bases and J gave up 0 bases; unmatched junction bases: 8. CDR1 and CDR2 (germline): SEHNR, FQNEAQ (reference sequence). CDR3 nucleotide sequence: TGTGCCAGCATCTCTTACAGGGGGAGCTCCTATAATTCACCCCTCCACTTT. Translated: CASISYRGSSYNSPLHF.